These 28 T cell receptor beta chains were sequenced from one sample in a study of blood T cell repertoires in COVID-19. Measured with immunoSEQ multiplex PCR; TCRdb has only the in-frame clones, and not every one. The sample shows some 190,000 clones, around 85% of them seen only once. Sequenced input: peripheral blood. The source is a man aged 80 or over with COVID-19, enrolled during active disease.

The chain couples TRBV3-1 (or the pseudogene TRBV3-2) to TRBJ1-5; D call uncertain. The CDR3 spans 12 residues. Per germline, CDR1 LGHDT and CDR2 YNNKEL (reference sequence). V was cut by 2 bases and J by 6 bases, with 5 bases left in between. CDR3 in amino acids: CASSQSSQPQHF. The CDR3 region has the DNA TGTGCCAGCAGCCAAAGTAGTCAGCCCCAGCATTTT.

This clone was observed a few times. The chain is built from TRBV10-1 and TRBJ1-5, with D unclear. CDR1 is WNHNN and CDR2 is SYGVQD in the germline V gene (reference sequence). V was cut by 4 bases and J by 6 bases, with 13 bases left in between. The CDR3 is 14 amino acids. The DNA of the CDR3 is TGCGCCAGCAGTGTTCCTGTCGAGAGTCAGCCCCAGCATTTT. It specifies CASSVPVESQPQHF.

This chain links TRBV11-2 with TRBJ2-7; TRBD2 matches 12 bases. The CDR3 extends over 15 amino acids. The trim removed 4 bases at V and 4 bases at J, leaving 5 bases unmatched. CDR1 SGHAT and CDR2 FQNNGV come from the germline V gene. This CDR3 reads CASSSVGLAGYEQYF. CDR3 DNA: TGTGCCAGCAGCTCCGTCGGACTAGCGGGGTACGAGCAGTACTTC.

The V and J genes are TRBV4-2 and TRBJ1-1; 8 positions agree with TRBD1. This CDR3 contains 17 residues. Unmatched junction bases numbered 12, after V lost 1 base and J lost 5 bases. Looked up from germline, CDR1 is LGHNA and CDR2 is YNFKEQ. The CDR3 DNA follows: TGTGCCAGCAGCCAAGTCGCAGGCCGAACAGGGGGTACTGAAGCTTTCTTT. Protein: CASSQVAGRTGGTEAFF.

The chain has TRBV18 and TRBJ2-1, with TRBD2 identical over 10 bases. Trimming cost V 3 bases and J 9 bases; bases outside gene matches: 8. The germline CDR1 and CDR2 sequences are KGHSH and LQKENI. The CDR3 extends over 15 amino acids. The DNA of the CDR3 is TGTGCCAGCTCACCGCTAGCGGGGGCCTCCCGTGAGCAGTTCTTC. This translates into CASSPLAGASREQFF.

The J gene is TRBJ2-7, the V gene TRBV4-3; TRBD2 aligns across 7 bases. V trimming: 3 bases; J trimming: 3 bases; junction bases outside the gene matches: 5. This CDR3 is built from 14 residues. CDR1 LGHNA and CDR2 YSLEER come from the germline V gene. The CDR3 region is CASSQGGQFYEQYF. The CDR3 nucleotides are TGCGCCAGCAGCCAGGGAGGGCAGTTCTACGAGCAGTACTTC.

In this sample, this clone turned up a few times. V usage is TRBV20-1 and J usage is TRBJ2-5; possible D gene TRBD2, 6 bases. Germline values: CDR1 DFQATT, CDR2 SNEGSKA (reference sequence). CDR3 length: 17 amino acids. V was trimmed by 6 bases and J by 0 bases, leaving 23 bases between them. This CDR3 reads CSASYRDSKLYQETQYF. CDR3 in DNA: TGCAGTGCCAGTTATCGGGACTCAAAGCTTTACCAAGAGACCCAGTACTTC.

J is TRBJ2-1 and V is TRBV5-1, with TRBD2 matching 10 bases. CDR1 and CDR2 (germline): SGHRS, YFSETQ. After removal of 1 base from V and 9 bases from J, the junction contained 7 bases not matched to a gene. This CDR3 has 15 residues. CDR3 in DNA: TGCGCCAGCAGCTTGATAAGCGGGGGGGCCGGTGAGCAGTTCTTC. Its translation is CASSLISGGAGEQFF.

The chain couples TRBV20-1 to TRBJ1-5; possible D gene TRBD1, 6 bases. Germline CDR1 is DFQATT and CDR2 is SNEGSKA (reference sequence). The CDR3 is 14 amino acids. The germline V and J ends were trimmed by 3 bases and 6 bases, with 15 bases remaining between them. Written as DNA, the CDR3 is TGCAGTGCTAGTCCGACAGGAAGTCGTCAGCCCCAGCATTTT. Its translation is CSASPTGSRQPQHF.

J is TRBJ2-1 and V is TRBV5-8, with 7 nucleotides matching TRBD2. CDR3 length: 13 amino acids. The trim removed 4 bases at V and 3 bases at J, leaving 1 base unmatched. Germline assignment: CDR1 SGHTS and CDR2 YDEGEE. CDR3 DNA: TGTGCCAGCAGCCCGGGGGGCTACAATGAGCAGTTCTTC. Amino acid sequence: CASSPGGYNEQFF.

The CDR3 bases are TGTGCCAGCCAAGGCAGGGTAGGGGTCAACACTGAAGCTTTCTTT. This translates into CASQGRVGVNTEAFF. This rearrangement joins TRBV6-5 to TRBJ1-1, with D perhaps TRBD1 (5 bases). CDR3 size: 15 residues. Germline V CDR1 and CDR2: MNHEY, SVGAGI. Trimming left V 8 bases short and J 2 bases short, with 18 bases between.

V and J are TRBV12-3 or TRBV12-4 and TRBJ2-7; a possible D gene is TRBD1 (6 bases). V was shortened by 5 bases and J by 3 bases, with 8 bases between the two germline ends. This CDR3 has 12 amino acids. The CDR3 sequence is CASSKQGYEQYF. The CDR3 DNA reads as TGTGCCAGCAGTAAACAGGGCTACGAGCAGTACTTC.

The table lists this clone with a count of one. This chain uses TRBV2 with TRBJ2-7, with D possibly being TRBD1 (6 bases). V dropped 3 bases and J dropped 0 bases, with 12 bases sitting between them. Germline CDR1 reads SNHLY; CDR2 reads FYNNEI. The CDR3 totals 15 residues. Written as DNA, the CDR3 is TGTGCCAGCAGTGAGGGGGCCACCAGCTCCTACGAGCAGTACTTC. Translating gives CASSEGATSSYEQYF.

The genes are TRBV4-1 and TRBJ2-2; D remains ambiguous. V was trimmed by 2 bases and J by 2 bases, leaving 9 bases between them. Germline loops: CDR1 MGHRA, CDR2 YSYEKL. CDR3 size: 15 residues. The CDR3 loop reads CASSQPRFNTGELFF. The CDR3 DNA sequence: TGCGCCAGCAGCCAACCGCGCTTCAACACCGGGGAGCTGTTTTTT.

The chain carries TRBV21-1 and TRBJ2-2; the table names TRBD1, a call not compared with the DNA. TRBV21-1 is a pseudogene. This CDR3 is 16 amino acids long. The CDR3 here is CASSKARQGNTGELFF. For the CDR3, the DNA is TGTGCCAGCAGCAAAGCGAGACAGGGGAACACCGGGGAGCTGTTTTTT.

This sequence joins TRBV6-6 and TRBJ2-3; TRBD2 matches at 11 bases. The CDR3 length is 16 residues. Germline V lookup: CDR1 MNHNY, CDR2 SVGAGI (reference sequence). V dropped 4 bases and J dropped 5; count of bases not matched to a gene: 8. CDR3 coding DNA: TGTGCCAGCAGTTTTCTTAGCGGGGGGGCGGGAGATACGCAGTATTTT. This translates into CASSFLSGGAGDTQYF.

J is TRBJ1-3 and V is TRBV28; 7 bases are a match to TRBD1. Germline loops: CDR1 MDHEN, CDR2 SYDVKM. The CDR3 has 13 amino acids. V trimming: 8 bases; J trimming: 0 bases; junction bases outside the gene matches: 1. The CDR3: CASWDSSGNTIYF. The CDR3 nucleotides read TGTGCCAGCTGGGACAGCTCTGGAAACACCATATATTTT.

The chain combines TRBV5-6 with TRBJ2-7; possible D gene TRBD2, 6 bases. The V end was cut by 1 base, the J end by 7 bases, with 24 bases between. Per the germline V gene, CDR1 is SGHDT and CDR2 is YYEEEE. The CDR3 contains 17 residues. The CDR3 region has the DNA TGTGCCAGCAGCTTGTTGGGGGGAGGCGGCGGTGGACTTGAGCAGTACTTC. It yields the protein CASSLLGGGGGGLEQYF.

The CDR3 here is CASSQGQGVSYNEQFF. The DNA of the CDR3 is TGTGCCAGCAGCCAGGGACAGGGGGTTTCATACAATGAGCAGTTCTTC. The chain recombines TRBV7-9 with TRBJ2-1; 11 bases agree with TRBD1. In germline, CDR1 is SEHNR, CDR2 FQNEAQ (reference sequence). The length of the CDR3 is 16 residues. V was pared by 5 bases and J by 4 bases, with 7 bases of the junction left unmatched.

The J gene is TRBJ2-3, the V gene TRBV27; TRBD2 matches 13 bases. The CDR3 runs to 15 residues. Germline-derived CDR1 and CDR2 are MNHEY and SMNVEV (reference sequence). The junction had 2 bases not matched to a gene; V was cut back by 2 bases and J by 6 bases. The CDR3 is CASSLMGLAGDTQYF. CDR3 DNA: TGTGCCAGCAGTTTAATGGGACTAGCGGGGGATACGCAGTATTTT.

The genes are TRBV18 and TRBJ1-4; 7 nucleotides line up with TRBD1. V trimming: 2 bases; J trimming: 5 bases; junction bases outside the gene matches: 2. Looked up from germline, CDR1 is KGHSH and CDR2 is LQKENI. The CDR3 runs 14 residues. The CDR3 protein is CASSPRQGNEKLFF. The CDR3 coding sequence is TGTGCCAGCTCACCAAGACAGGGAAATGAAAAACTGTTTTTT.

The rearrangement joins TRBV27 to TRBJ2-2; D remains unclear. This CDR3 is built from 14 residues. V shed 4 bases and J shed 3 bases, with 9 bases lying between them. Germline CDR1 and CDR2: MNHEY and SMNVEV (reference sequence). In DNA form, the CDR3 reads TGTGCCAGCAGTTCAGGCTCCTACACCGGGGAGCTGTTTTTT. Protein product: CASSSGSYTGELFF.

A few counts support this clone. This chain links TRBV7-2 with TRBJ1-1, with TRBD1 matching 8 bases. With V trimmed by 4 bases and J by 5 bases, 15 bases remained unmatched. In germline, CDR1 is SGHTA, CDR2 FQGNSA. The CDR3 extends over 17 amino acids. This chain's CDR3 is CASSSAQGARGGTEAFF. In DNA form, the CDR3 reads TGTGCCAGCAGCTCCGCCCAGGGGGCGCGAGGGGGAACTGAAGCTTTCTTT.

This clone has just one count. The rearrangement links TRBV5-6 to TRBJ1-1, with D maybe TRBD1 (5 bases). V was pared by 5 bases and J by 1 base, with 12 bases between. The CDR3 contains 14 residues. Germline lookup yields CDR1 SGHDT and CDR2 YYEEEE. CDR3 amino acids: CASRHQGRNTEAFF. Written as DNA, the CDR3 is TGTGCCAGCAGACATCAGGGCAGGAACACTGAAGCTTTCTTT.

This chain links TRBV5-4 with TRBJ2-5; D possibly corresponds to TRBD1 (6 bases). The CDR3 runs 15 residues. Deletions cut 5 bases from V and 4 bases from J, with 18 bases between. CDR1 is SGHNT, CDR2 YYREEE, per germline (reference sequence). DNA for the CDR3: TGTGCCAGCAGGGGTCGTCAGGGACAAATAGAGACCCAGTACTTC. Amino acids: CASRGRQGQIETQYF.

This clone appeared a few times. This chain uses TRBV9 with TRBJ2-1; 8 bases agree with TRBD2. V gave up 0 bases and J gave up 4 bases; unmatched junction bases: 6. Germline V gene sequence: CDR1 SGDLS, CDR2 YYNGEE. The CDR3 loop spans 16 amino acids. The CDR3 loop reads CASSVVSGGQYNEQFF. DNA of the CDR3: TGTGCCAGCAGCGTAGTGAGCGGGGGCCAATACAATGAGCAGTTCTTC.

There are a few counts of this clone. V gene TRBV29-1 combines with J gene TRBJ1-3, with unresolved D. CDR3 length equals 11 residues. Germline CDR1 reads SQVTM; CDR2 reads ANQGSEA. Trimming cost V 8 bases and J 6 bases, with 11 bases left between them. CDR3 sequence: CSIFRENTIYF. The CDR3 nucleotides are TGCAGCATATTTCGAGAAAACACCATATATTTT.

The genes are TRBV20-1 and TRBJ1-1; D gene unclear. The CDR3 extends over 11 amino acids. In germline, CDR1 is DFQATT, CDR2 SNEGSKA (reference sequence). CDR3 in DNA: TGCAGGACGGTAGGAGGTACTGAAGCTTTCTTT. Its translation is CRTVGGTEAFF.